These 29 T cell receptor beta chains came from one sample sequenced in a study of Ad26.COV2.S vaccination and SARS-CoV-2 variants. Stated treatment: 15 to 20 received Ad26.COV2.S at low or high dose, single or two shots; 5 received placebo; per-sample allocation not given. After the first vaccine or placebo injection, samples were drawn on day 63. TCRdb's copy holds only in-frame clones and misses some; the assay was immunoSEQ multiplex PCR. The sample includes fewer than 900,000 clones, around 90% of them seen just once. This sample comprised peripheral blood, obtained in a trial of Ad26.COV2.S vaccine versus placebo. The origin of the receptors is a person between 18 and 60 years old who received the Ad26.COV2.S COVID-19 vaccine or a placebo.

This sequence joins TRBV3-1 (or the pseudogene TRBV3-2) and TRBJ2-7; perhaps TRBD1 as D (5 bases). Germline V gene sequence: CDR1 LGHDT, CDR2 YNNKEL (reference sequence). V lost 0 bases, J lost 6 bases, and 12 bases lay in between. This CDR3 has 14 residues. CDR3 amino acids: CASSQDQKGSEQYF. The CDR3 DNA reads TGTGCCAGCAGCCAAGATCAAAAGGGGTCCGAGCAGTACTTC.

This chain joins TRBV30 and TRBJ2-7; weak D call: TRBD2 (6 bases). CDR3 length: 12 amino acids. Per germline, CDR1 GTSNPN and CDR2 SVGIG (reference sequence). Between the trimmed V and J ends, which lost 2 bases and 6 bases, there was a span of 11 bases. CDR3 bases: TGTGCCTGGAGTTTGGTGGGGGGCGAGCAGTACTTC. This encodes CAWSLVGGEQYF.

This chain links TRBV7-3 with TRBJ1-6, with D possibly TRBD1 on 6 matching bases. Germline loops: CDR1 SGHTA, CDR2 FQGTGA. The CDR3 is 15 residues long. V lost 1 base to trimming and J lost 7 bases, with 11 bases between them. The CDR3 DNA follows: TGTGCCAGCAGCTTAAATCAGGGGATGAATTCACCCCTCCACTTT. Translation: CASSLNQGMNSPLHF.

The table lists this clone with a count of one. The chain couples TRBV5-1 to TRBJ2-7; D perhaps matches TRBD1 (5 bases). This CDR3 has 13 amino acids. In germline, CDR1 is SGHRS, CDR2 YFSETQ. Trimming shortened V by 0 bases and J by 7 bases, and 11 bases separated the two germline ends. CDR3 sequence (DNA): TGCGCCAGCAGCTTGGAGGGGTCCTGGGAGCAGTACTTC. Protein sequence: CASSLEGSWEQYF.

The chain recombines TRBV19 with TRBJ1-5; maybe TRBD1 (5 bases). The germline V gene has CDR1 LNHDA and CDR2 SQIVND (reference sequence). V shed 4 bases and J shed 9 bases, with 19 bases lying between them. The CDR3 is 15 residues long. The CDR3 loop reads CASSTIAQGGGPQHF. The CDR3 DNA follows: TGTGCCAGTAGTACCATTGCCCAGGGTGGGGGGCCCCAGCATTTT.

The rearrangement links TRBV18 to TRBJ1-5; D might be TRBD1 (5 bases). Trimming cost V 2 bases and J 5 bases, with 13 bases left between them. Germline CDR1 and CDR2: KGHSH and LQKENI. The CDR3 extends over 15 amino acids. CDR3 nucleotides: TGTGCCAGCTCACCAGACAGCGGGGGGGATCAGCCCCAGCATTTT. Translation: CASSPDSGGDQPQHF.

The chain is built from TRBV7-2 and TRBJ1-6, with TRBD1 identical over 7 bases. The CDR3 runs 15 residues. Trimming removed 5 bases from V and 5 bases from J; junction bases left unmatched: 6. Germline CDR1 is SGHTA and CDR2 is FQGNSA. The CDR3 protein is CASSTRRGNNSPLHF. CDR3 coding DNA: TGTGCCAGCAGCACTCGCAGGGGGAATAATTCACCCCTCCACTTT.

This clone occurred once. V is TRBV7-9 and J is TRBJ2-2; the match to TRBD2 covers 9 bases. Germline V gene sequence: CDR1 SEHNR, CDR2 FQNEAQ (reference sequence). Trimming at V came to 5 bases and at J to 6 bases, leaving 10 bases not matched to a gene. The CDR3 has 16 amino acids. The CDR3 loop reads CASSARPAGGAGELFF. CDR3 DNA sequence: TGTGCCAGCAGCGCCCGCCCCGCGGGGGGGGCCGGGGAGCTGTTTTTT.

This chain links TRBV5-4 with TRBJ1-2, with 12 bases fitting TRBD1. The CDR3 runs to 16 residues. V lost 3 bases, J lost 7 bases, and 10 bases stayed unmatched. The germline gives CDR1 SGHNT, CDR2 YYREEE (reference sequence). In DNA, the CDR3 is TGTGCCAGCAGCTCCGGGACAGGGGGCCCTGGGGGTGGCTACACCTTC. Encoded protein: CASSSGTGGPGGGYTF.

This clone has more than one count but fewer than ten. The chain combines TRBV4-2 with TRBJ1-2; tentatively, D is TRBD1 (5 bases). Germline assignment: CDR1 LGHNA and CDR2 YNFKEQ. V was clipped by 0 bases and J by 9 bases, with 14 bases between them. The CDR3 is made up of 14 amino acids. CDR3 in DNA: TGTGCCAGCAGCCAAGATAGGCTGGGACGACGCTACACCTTC. Its translation is CASSQDRLGRRYTF.

The chain recombines TRBV30 with TRBJ2-1; TRBD1 might be the D (5 bases). The CDR3 is 16 residues long. Germline-derived CDR1 and CDR2 are GTSNPN and SVGIG (reference sequence). The V and J ends lost 0 bases and 7 bases respectively, with 19 bases between them. This CDR3 reads CAWSVLVGARSNEQFF. CDR3 coding DNA: TGTGCCTGGAGTGTACTGGTAGGGGCGCGTAGTAATGAGCAGTTCTTC. The full variable domain, completed using reference TRBV30 and TRBJ2-1, is SQTIHQWPATLVQPVGSPLSLECTVEGTSNPNLYWYRQAAGRGLQLLFYSVGIGQISSEVPQNLSASRPQDRQFILSSKKLLLSDSGFYLCAWSVLVGARSNEQFFGPGTRLTVL.

The V gene is TRBV5-5, the J gene TRBJ2-7, with D perhaps matching TRBD1 (5 bases). The germline V and J ends were trimmed by 4 bases and 2 bases, with 10 bases remaining between them. This CDR3 spans 13 amino acids. Germline V gene lookup returns CDR1 SGHKS and CDR2 YYEKEE (reference sequence). The CDR3, as DNA: TGTGCCAGCAGCCGACGACAGACCTACGAGCAGTACTTC. The encoded protein is CASSRRQTYEQYF.

The V and J genes are TRBV5-4 and TRBJ1-2; maybe TRBD1 (6 bases). The CDR3 runs to 13 residues. V was trimmed by 4 bases and J by 4 bases, leaving 11 bases between them. Germline-derived CDR1 and CDR2 are SGHNT and YYREEE (reference sequence). DNA for the CDR3: TGTGCCAGCAGCCAACAGGGACCCTATGGCTACACCTTC. It translates to CASSQQGPYGYTF.

This chain connects TRBV5-1 to TRBJ2-3, with TRBD2 identical over 9 bases. J was trimmed by 0 bases and V by 1 base; bases with no gene match: 3. From germline, CDR1 is SGHRS and CDR2 YFSETQ. The CDR3 length is 16 residues. CDR3 in DNA: TGCGCCAGCAGCTTGCCGCTAGCGGGGAGCACAGATACGCAGTATTTT. Translation: CASSLPLAGSTDTQYF.

The chain recombines TRBV9 with TRBJ2-1; 9 bases match TRBD2. J was trimmed by 7 bases and V by 3 bases; bases with no gene match: 5. This CDR3 region has 14 residues. The germline V gene encodes CDR1 SGDLS and CDR2 YYNGEE. The CDR3 DNA reads as TGTGCCAGCAGCGAGGCGGGGGGGCTGAATGAGCAGTTCTTC. Translated: CASSEAGGLNEQFF.

The rearrangement uses TRBV2 and TRBJ2-3; D may correspond to TRBD1 or TRBD2 (6 bases each). Germline V gene data show CDR1 as SNHLY and CDR2 as FYNNEI. The CDR3 spans 13 residues. Trimming removed 8 bases at V and 4 bases at J, with 13 bases between. This CDR3 reads CASPGAQADTQYF. The CDR3, as DNA: TGTGCCAGCCCGGGGGCCCAGGCAGATACGCAGTATTTT.

V and J are TRBV5-6 and TRBJ2-1; 8 nucleotides agree with TRBD2. The CDR3 totals 13 residues. J was trimmed by 6 bases and V by 10 bases; bases with no gene match: 9. Germline CDR1 SGHDT, CDR2 YYEEEE. CDR3 bases: TGTGCCTCTCTAGCGGGTGGAGGCAATGAGCAGTTCTTC. Amino acid sequence: CASLAGGGNEQFF.

A word on this clone: This CDR3 is also generated by other DNA sequences in the sample. The chain couples TRBV7-2 to TRBJ2-3; D ambiguous. The CDR3 has 12 residues. Between the trimmed V and J ends, which lost 2 bases and 5 bases, there was a span of 5 bases. Per the germline V gene, CDR1 is SGHTA and CDR2 is FQGNSA. CDR3 in amino acids: CASSLLGDTQYF. CDR3 bases: TGTGCCAGCAGCTTATTAGGAGATACGCAGTATTTT.

The chain joins TRBV2 to TRBJ1-2, with D tentatively TRBD1 (5 bases). This CDR3 is 14 amino acids long. Germline V gene sequence: CDR1 SNHLY, CDR2 FYNNEI. The V and J ends lost 2 bases and 6 bases respectively, with 13 bases between them. CDR3 in amino acids: CASSEILGTDGYTF. CDR3 in DNA: TGTGCCAGCAGTGAAATTCTAGGGACGGATGGCTACACCTTC.

The chain has TRBV19 and TRBJ1-2; 10 bases map to TRBD1. Per germline, CDR1 LNHDA and CDR2 SQIVND (reference sequence). The CDR3 runs to 15 residues. V was pared by 6 bases and J by 8 bases, with 12 bases of the junction left unmatched. The DNA for the CDR3 is TGTGCCAGTAGCGGGACAGGGGAAGCATGGGGCGGCTACACCTTC. Amino acid sequence: CASSGTGEAWGGYTF.

This clone is a singleton in its sample. The chain recombines TRBV9 with TRBJ2-1; 9 bases are a match to TRBD2. Germline V lookup: CDR1 SGDLS, CDR2 YYNGEE. The CDR3 covers 15 residues. V gave up 4 bases and J gave up 6 bases; unmatched junction bases: 8. The DNA of the CDR3 is TGTGCCAGCAGCCCTCCGGGACTAGCCTTCAATGAGCAGTTCTTC. It translates to CASSPPGLAFNEQFF.

In nucleotides, the CDR3 is TGTGCCAGTAGTATACTAGCGGGATCCGAAGAGACCCAGTACTTC. It translates to CASSILAGSEETQYF. The gene calls are TRBV19 and TRBJ2-5; 9 nucleotides align to TRBD2. Unmatched junction bases numbered 4, after V lost 2 bases and J lost 3 bases. Germline CDR1 reads LNHDA; CDR2 reads SQIVND (reference sequence). This CDR3 has 15 residues.

This clone came up once. This chain uses TRBV2 with TRBJ1-6, with D uncertain. V shed 6 bases and J shed 0 bases, with 6 bases lying between them. The CDR3 contains 14 residues. Germline V gene data show CDR1 as SNHLY and CDR2 as FYNNEI. CDR3 bases: TGTGCCAGCAGGGCAGGCTCCTATAATTCACCCCTCCACTTT. It translates to CASRAGSYNSPLHF.

The gene calls are TRBV30 and TRBJ1-3, with unresolved D. V lost 2 bases to trimming and J lost 9 bases, with 14 bases between them. In germline, CDR1 is GTSNPN, CDR2 SVGIG (reference sequence). There are 13 residues in the CDR3. In DNA form, the CDR3 reads TGTGCCTGGAGTAAGGGAGATGCTAGCACCATATATTTT. Translated: CAWSKGDASTIYF.

For the CDR3, the DNA is TGTGCCAGCAGCTTACGGCGACAAACGGGGGGCTCCACAGATACGCAGTATTTT. As protein: CASSLRRQTGGSTDTQYF. The V gene is TRBV11-3, the J gene TRBJ2-3, with D possibly TRBD2 on 7 matching bases. The CDR3 covers 18 residues. V shed 2 bases and J shed 2 bases, with 20 bases lying between them. Germline V gene sequence: CDR1 SGHNT, CDR2 YENEEA.

The J gene is TRBJ2-7, the V gene TRBV11-2, with D possibly being TRBD1 or TRBD2 (5 bases each). This CDR3 spans 15 amino acids. V lost 1 base, J lost 4 bases, and 14 bases lay in between. Per germline, CDR1 SGHAT and CDR2 FQNNGV. CDR3 loop: CASSLGTGPGYEQYF. The DNA for the CDR3 is TGTGCCAGCAGCTTAGGGACGGGACCAGGGTACGAGCAGTACTTC.

The rearrangement links TRBV9 to TRBJ2-5; weak D call: TRBD2 (5 bases). Trimming removed 3 bases at V and 1 base at J, with 16 bases between. The germline gives CDR1 SGDLS, CDR2 YYNGEE. There are 16 residues in the CDR3. This CDR3 is CASSAPGLPSQETQYF. DNA of the CDR3: TGTGCCAGCAGCGCCCCTGGACTGCCCTCCCAAGAGACCCAGTACTTC.

The chain has TRBV9 and TRBJ1-2; no reliable D call. V lost 4 bases and J lost 3, with 10 bases in between. Germline V lookup: CDR1 SGDLS, CDR2 YYNGEE. The CDR3 sequence is 13 residues long. The CDR3 DNA sequence: TGTGCCAGCAGCAACCCCCCTGACTATGGCTACACCTTC. Translation gives CASSNPPDYGYTF.

This chain links TRBV25-1 with TRBJ1-3, with 8 bases aligning to TRBD1. The CDR3 extends over 16 amino acids. Trimming took 6 bases from V and 0 from J; bases not matched to a gene: 7. Germline CDR1 is MGHDK and CDR2 is SYGVNS. The CDR3 sequence: CASSPRGLSSGNTIYF. CDR3 DNA sequence: TGTGCCAGCAGCCCCAGGGGGCTATCCTCTGGAAACACCATATATTTT.